These 2 T cell receptor beta chains came from one sample sequenced in a study of T-cell memory formation after mild COVID-19. TCRdb reprocessed the 5' RACE reads with MiXCR, giving one entry per CDR3 protein. The sample consists of about 190,000 distinct CDR3 sequences, about 22% of them appearing once. The sequencing input was PBMCs or a T cell subset sorted from them (not recorded which). The receptors stem from an adult woman who had mild COVID-19 (a few samples of this study predate the infection). Cell type and time point are not known.

V usage is TRBV7-3 and J usage is TRBJ1-1, with D tentatively TRBD1 (5 bases). V was trimmed by 5 bases and J by 2 bases, leaving 15 bases between them. In germline, CDR1 is SGHTA, CDR2 FQGTGA. The CDR3 length is 15 residues. This CDR3 reads CASSPYPTVNTEAFF. In DNA form, the CDR3 reads TGTGCCAGCAGCCCTTACCCGACAGTTAACACTGAAGCTTTCTTT.

This chain uses TRBV7-2 with TRBJ2-7, with 10 bases that match TRBD2. Per germline, CDR1 SGHTA and CDR2 FQGNSA. V lost 4 bases to trimming and J lost 2 bases; unmatched junction nucleotides: 5. The CDR3 loop spans 15 amino acids. The CDR3 region is CASSSLAGAAYEQYF. For the CDR3, the DNA is TGTGCCAGCAGCTCCCTAGCGGGAGCCGCCTACGAGCAGTACTTC.